The source of this T cell receptor (beta chain) is a study of blood T cell repertoires in COVID-19. Study as a whole: Italy, Spain and the United States were the sources of the convalescent and acute COVID-19 samples.

In its sample, this clone was seen once. This CDR3 region has 17 residues. Germline-derived CDR1 and CDR2 are SGHAT and FQNNGV. With V trimmed by 5 bases and J by 1 base, 5 bases remained unmatched. In the authors' workflow: Amplification with reference gene primers provided the estimates of nucleated cell counts. Generated by immunoSEQ multiplex PCR, the TCRdb table keeps only in-frame clones and is missing some. The DNA was the basis for D and trimming; V, J and clone size are from that table. The table lists hundreds of thousands of clones, 83% of them singletons. This sequence was found in a woman aged 40 to 55 with active or convalescent COVID-19. The chain is built from TRBV11-2 and TRBJ2-5; the match to TRBD2 covers 15 bases. The sequencing sample was made of peripheral blood. In DNA form, the CDR3 reads TGTGCCAGCAGCCTGGGGACTAGCGGGGGGCTCCAAGAGACCCAGTACTTC. It encodes CASSLGTSGGLQETQYF.